The text below deals with one TCR beta chain. Its antigen is as yet unknown. This specimen belongs to a study of cytomegalovirus exposure and HLA in healthy donors. General study results and limits: Reports indicated that the classifier achieved high specificity and sensitivity in diagnosing cytomegalovirus status. Cytomegalovirus association was assigned to approximately 160 TCR beta chains. Confirmation was obtained in vitro that a few CMV-associated chains are specific for CMV antigens. Subsequent analysis found a tendency for first-cohort TCR clusters to co-occur within the 120 or so validation repertoires.

J lost 2 bases, V lost 5 bases, and 6 bases had no gene match. This CDR3 spans 15 amino acids. CDR1 is SNHLY, CDR2 FYNNEI, per germline. Produced via immunoSEQ multiplex PCR; TCRdb's table is partial and in-frame only. The data hold under 200,000 clones, with 65% to 90% observed a single time. The clonotype originates from a woman under 30 in good health and CMV-seronegative. V gene TRBV2 combines with J gene TRBJ1-1, with 9 nucleotides matching TRBD1. The specimen was PBMCs. The CDR3 coding sequence is TGTGCCAGCAGTAGAGACAGGGGGGGTAACACTGAAGCTTTCTTT. Its translation is CASSRDRGGNTEAFF.